These 10 T cell receptor beta chains originate from one sample sequenced in a study of T-cell memory formation after mild COVID-19 listed by TCRdb under 2021. To prepare the library, 5' RACE was applied. The sequencer listed for this sample is Illumina NovaSeq 6000. Using fastp trimming at Q25 and MiXCR clonotype assembly, TCRdb reanalyzed the public sequencing data and kept in-frame beta chains. For every CDR3 protein sequence, its rows merge into one entry that carries the most common genes and DNA. The sample yields about 390,000 distinct CDR3 sequences; roughly 15% were counted once. The ten most abundant clones make up about 22% of the sample. Sequencing was done on a sample of PBMCs or a T cell subset sorted from them (not recorded which). The receptors here all came from a young man who had mild COVID-19 (a few samples of this study predate the infection). The sample titles of this study are shuffled in the database, so cell type and time point are left out; the donor was told from shared clones.

This clonotype was found a few times. The chain combines TRBV5-1 with TRBJ2-3; the match to TRBD2 covers 11 bases. The V gene's germline CDR1 is SGHRS and CDR2 YFSETQ. The V segment lost 0 bases and the J segment 4 bases; nucleotides outside the gene matches: 4. The CDR3 runs 16 residues. The CDR3 loop reads CASSLVGTSGSDTQYF. The CDR3 nucleotides read TGCGCCAGCAGCTTGGTGGGGACTAGCGGTTCAGATACGCAGTATTTT.

CDR3 region: CSASPVGSPLHF. CDR3 nucleotide sequence: TGCAGTGCATCCCCCGTGGGTTCACCCCTCCACTTT. This chain uses TRBV20-1 with TRBJ1-6; no firm D call. The V gene's germline CDR1 is DFQATT and CDR2 SNEGSKA (reference sequence). The V end was cut by 6 bases, the J end by 9 bases, with 12 bases between. The CDR3 sequence is 12 residues long.

This clonotype came up a few times. The chain uses TRBV7-2 and TRBJ2-1; 10 bases match TRBD2. J gave up 0 bases and V 5 bases, and 7 bases lay outside the gene matches. The CDR3 extends over 17 amino acids. CDR1 SGHTA and CDR2 FQGNSA come from the germline V gene. The CDR3 bases are TGTGCCAGCAGCATCTCCCTAGCGGGGGACTCCTACAATGAGCAGTTCTTC. Its protein product is CASSISLAGDSYNEQFF.

In this sample, this clonotype turned up many times. The chain uses TRBV2 and TRBJ2-5; D tentatively reads TRBD1 or TRBD2 (5 bases each). The CDR3 covers 13 residues. From germline, CDR1 is SNHLY and CDR2 FYNNEI. The ends were cut back, 3 bases at V and 7 bases at J, with 12 bases in the middle. CDR3 coding DNA: TGTGCCAGCAGTGACGGGGCGGCGGGGACCCAGTACTTC. It encodes CASSDGAAGTQYF.

The V and J genes are TRBV4-1 and TRBJ2-2; TRBD1 matches at 11 bases. Germline loops: CDR1 MGHRA, CDR2 YSYEKL. This CDR3 has 15 residues. The ends lost 4 bases at V and 2 bases at J; junction bases unmatched: 0. DNA for the CDR3: TGCGCCAGCAGCCGGACAGGGGGCAACACCGGGGAGCTGTTTTTT. Its protein is CASSRTGGNTGELFF.

There are a few counts of this clonotype. The V and J genes are TRBV7-9 and TRBJ1-1, with no clear D. The CDR3 length is 13 residues. Germline CDR1 and CDR2: SEHNR and FQNEAQ (reference sequence). V lost 4 bases to trimming and J lost 1 base, with 7 bases between them. CDR3: CASSSRANTEAFF. The CDR3 DNA reads TGTGCCAGCAGCTCCCGGGCGAACACTGAAGCTTTCTTT. Complete variable domain (other parts from reference TRBV7-9 and TRBJ1-1): DTGVSQNPRHKITKRGQNVTFRCDPISEHNRLYWYRQTLGQGPEFLTYFQNEAQLEKSRLLSDRFSAERPKGSFSTLEIQRTEQGDSAMYLCASSSRANTEAFFGQGTRLTVV.

V gene TRBV4-1 combines with J gene TRBJ2-3; 10 bases are a match to TRBD2. V gave up 0 bases and J gave up 5 bases; unmatched junction bases: 11. The CDR3 has 18 amino acids. In germline, CDR1 is MGHRA, CDR2 YSYEKL. The CDR3 DNA is TGCGCCAGCAGCCAAGACTCAGGACTAGCGGTGCTTGGAGATACGCAGTATTTT. Its translation: CASSQDSGLAVLGDTQYF.

The V gene is TRBV18, the J gene TRBJ1-1; D uncertain. In germline, CDR1 is KGHSH, CDR2 LQKENI. CDR3 length: 14 amino acids. Trimming pared 3 bases from V and 10 bases from J, leaving 18 bases between. The CDR3 sequence: CASSPSPDLPAAFF. In DNA, the CDR3 is TGTGCCAGCTCACCGTCCCCCGATTTACCGGCAGCTTTCTTT.

As to this clonotype: A read error may produce the germline difference seen at one junction end. The rearrangement joins TRBV2 to TRBJ2-5; tentatively, D is TRBD1 (5 bases). Germline V lookup: CDR1 SNHLY, CDR2 FYNNEI. The CDR3 spans 15 residues. The DNA for the CDR3 is TGTGCCAGCAGTGAGACCACAGACCTCCTAATACCCAGGGACTTC. This codes for CASSETTDLLIPRDF.

This clonotype came up a few times. The chain combines TRBV6-1 with TRBJ1-5; the D gene is possibly TRBD1 (5 bases). The CDR3 extends over 13 amino acids. CDR1 MNHNS and CDR2 SASEGT come from the germline V gene. Trimming cost V 4 bases and J 5 bases, with 9 bases left between them. The DNA for the CDR3 is TGTGCCAGCAGTGCGGGGGAGCATCAGCCCCAGCATTTT. This encodes CASSAGEHQPQHF.